This T cell receptor beta chain emerged from a study of OX40 agonist ivuxolimab in advanced cancers. Repertoires were generated with immunoSEQ multiplex PCR, while TCRdb's copy carries only in-frame clones and drops some. The sample records tens of thousands of clones, roughly 84% being singletons. The CDR3 is made up of 16 amino acids. Looked up from germline, CDR1 is MNHEY and CDR2 is SVGAGI. The V gene lost 0 bases and the J gene lost 4 bases, with 15 bases spanning the gap. The genes are TRBV6-5 and TRBJ2-5; weak D call: TRBD1 (7 bases). This specimen consisted of CD4+ or CD8+ T cells sorted from blood, obtained in a trial of the OX40 agonist ivuxolimab. This clonotype was obtained from an adult with an advanced solid tumor such as melanoma, head and neck, liver or kidney cancer. The CDR3 protein is CASSYSQGGQGETQYF. The CDR3 DNA follows: TGTGCCAGCAGTTACTCCCAGGGGGGTCAGGGAGAGACCCAGTACTTC.